A selection of T cell receptor beta chains follows, all from one sample in a study of identical twins. TCRdb fed the 5' RACE reads into MiXCR, producing one record per CDR3 protein. The table records approximately 350,000 distinct CDR3 sequences, roughly 12% of them present only once. The same data also went into a second study, on yellow fever vaccine responses in identical twins.

Sequencing used CD8+ T cells sorted from blood. These receptors were obtained from a woman under 30 in good health. CDR3s include the opening cysteine and the closing phenylalanine or tryptophan. A D gene is named only where the DNA matches it firmly. Size is omitted from some rows. Given values are once, few, many or a class for expanded clones.

CDR3 DNA	CDR3 protein	D gene	J gene	V gene	clone size
TGTGCCAGCAGTCTGGGGGGGAGGAGGCCTCAAGAGACCCAGTACTTC	CASSLGGRRPQETQYF	TRBD2	TRBJ2-5	TRBV27	-
TGTGCGAAGGAGAGGCTAAGCAATGAGCAGTTCTTC	CAKERLSNEQFF	-	TRBJ2-1	TRBV21-1	-
TGTGCCAGCAGTTTAGTCCCGGGACAGGGGGCGTCAGATACGCAGTATTTT	CASSLVPGQGASDTQYF	TRBD1	TRBJ2-3	TRBV12-3/TRBV12-4	many
TGTGCCAGCAGTGCGTCTAGCGGGGGGGCTCATACGCAGTATTTT	CASSASSGGAHTQYF	TRBD2	TRBJ2-3	TRBV6-1	many
TGTGCCAGCAAACCGGGAGAGGCGGAGACCCAGTACTTC	CASKPGEAETQYF	-	TRBJ2-5	TRBV12-3/TRBV12-4	many
TGTGCCAGTAGTATCCCTGGGACTAGCGGATCCTACGAGCAGTACTTC	CASSIPGTSGSYEQYF	TRBD2	TRBJ2-7	TRBV19	-
TGTGCCAGCAGGGGCAGTCAAGAGACCCAGTACTTC	CASRGSQETQYF	-	TRBJ2-5	TRBV2	few
TGCGCCAGCAGCCGCGGGACTAGCGGGCGACCAGATACGCAGTATTTT	CASSRGTSGRPDTQYF	TRBD2	TRBJ2-3	TRBV5-1	-
TGCGCCAGCAGCTCGGACAGCCCGAACACTGAAGCTTTCTTT	CASSSDSPNTEAFF	-	TRBJ1-1	TRBV4-1	-
TGTGCCAGCAGTGAAGGACAGAGCACAGATACGCAGTATTTT	CASSEGQSTDTQYF	-	TRBJ2-3	TRBV6-4	-
TGTGCCAGCAGCCGCGGACAGGGTATTTCGAAAATGAACACTGAAGCTTTCTTT	CASSRGQGISKMNTEAFF	TRBD1	TRBJ1-1	TRBV11-1	few
TGTGCCAGCAGCTTAGCGAGGGGGCCCCCGTACCCTGAAGCTTTCTTT	CASSLARGPPYPEAFF	TRBD1	TRBJ1-1	TRBV7-8	few
TGTGCCAGCAGCCAAGAAGGGGGGGGCCTTAGCTCCTACAATGAGCAGTTCTTC	CASSQEGGGLSSYNEQFF	-	TRBJ2-1	TRBV3-1	-
TGTGCCAGCAGTGAAGGGGGCAGGGACCCTTTTGGCTACACCTTC	CASSEGGRDPFGYTF	-	TRBJ1-2	TRBV2	-
TGCGCCAGCAGCTTGTCACTACCTTACGAGCAGTACTTC	CASSLSLPYEQYF	-	TRBJ2-7	TRBV5-1	many
TGCGCCAGCAGCATGAATAATGAGCAGTTCTTC	CASSMNNEQFF	-	TRBJ2-1	TRBV5-1	many
TGTGCCAGCAGCTCTAGCGTCCAGCGGAAGAACACCGGGGAGCTGTTTTTT	CASSSSVQRKNTGELFF	-	TRBJ2-2	TRBV7-9	many
TGTGCCACCAGCGGCAGGGGATACGGCAATGAGCAGTTCTTC	CATSGRGYGNEQFF	-	TRBJ2-1	TRBV15	few
TGTGCCAGCAGCTATCAGGGAAACATTCAGTACTTC	CASSYQGNIQYF	-	TRBJ2-4	TRBV5-6	-
TGCAGTGCCCACTTGGGGAATGAGCAGTTCTTC	CSAHLGNEQFF	-	TRBJ2-1	TRBV20-1	many
TGCAGCGTTGAATTGAATTTGGGGGCGCGGGGGGCCAACGTCCTGACTTTC	CSVELNLGARGANVLTF	-	TRBJ2-6	TRBV29-1	once
TGTGCCACCCGGACAGGTTACACTGAAGCTTTCTTT	CATRTGYTEAFF	TRBD1	TRBJ1-1	TRBV11-3	-
TGTGCCAGCAGCTTATCTCCCGGGCAGGGTTTCAACGAGCAGTACTTC	CASSLSPGQGFNEQYF	-	TRBJ2-7	TRBV7-6	-
TGTGCCAGCAGTGAAACGGGAGCTGGCGCGGATGAGCAGTTCTTC	CASSETGAGADEQFF	-	TRBJ2-1	TRBV6-1	-
TGCAGCGTTTTGTCCGGGACAGGGATCGGGCCTTCGGAGGAGCAGTACTTC	CSVLSGTGIGPSEEQYF	TRBD1	TRBJ2-7	TRBV29-1	few
TGTGCCAGCAGCTTCCGGGACTCTCCAAAGACCCAGTACTTC	CASSFRDSPKTQYF	-	TRBJ2-5	TRBV7-9	-
TGTGCCAGCAGCCAAGAATACGGGGAGCTGTTTTTT	CASSQEYGELFF	-	TRBJ2-2	TRBV3-1	many
TGCAGCGTTGAAGGTTCCGGGACAGACAAATACGAGCAGTACTTC	CSVEGSGTDKYEQYF	TRBD1	TRBJ2-7	TRBV29-1	-
TGTGCCAGCAGTGCCCCGAAGGCTGAGCAGTTCTTC	CASSAPKAEQFF	-	TRBJ2-1	TRBV27	-
TGCGCTAGCAGCAGCAGGCGGAGTGGGAATGAGCAGTTCTTC	CASSSRRSGNEQFF	-	TRBJ2-1	TRBV4-1	-
TGCGCCAGCAGCTTGTGGGGGGCACGGCATCAGCCCCAGCATTTT	CASSLWGARHQPQHF	-	TRBJ1-5	TRBV5-1	many
TGTGCCAGCAGCTCTAGCCCCGGGACAGTAACGAATGAGCAGTTCTTC	CASSSSPGTVTNEQFF	TRBD1	TRBJ2-1	TRBV7-9	few
TGCAGCGTTGAAGGTCTAGCGGAGGGGACCTACGAGCAGTACTTC	CSVEGLAEGTYEQYF	TRBD2	TRBJ2-7	TRBV29-1	-
TGTGCCAGCAGCGTGGACCCCGGGACTAGCGGCAACGAGCAGTACTTC	CASSVDPGTSGNEQYF	TRBD2	TRBJ2-7	TRBV9	many
TGTGCCAGCAGTTTAGCCGGGGATCGGCCCCAGCATTTT	CASSLAGDRPQHF	-	TRBJ1-5	TRBV28	many
TGCGCCAGCAGCCAAGATCGCGACACGGGTCGCACAGATACGCAGTATTTT	CASSQDRDTGRTDTQYF	-	TRBJ2-3	TRBV4-1	few
TGTGCCAGCAGTGACGGCCCGGCGGGAGGAAACACCATATATTTT	CASSDGPAGGNTIYF	-	TRBJ1-3	TRBV2	-
TGTGCCAGCAGTAACCAGGGGGCGGCCAAAAACATTCAGTACTTC	CASSNQGAAKNIQYF	TRBD1	TRBJ2-4	TRBV12-3/TRBV12-4	-
TGTGCCAGCAGCGTATATGGGAAAGGCACACACACAGATACGCAGTATTTT	CASSVYGKGTHTDTQYF	-	TRBJ2-3	TRBV9	-
TGTGCCAGCAGCGTAGAGGGGGGACTAGCGGGAGTAGGTGAGCAGTTCTTC	CASSVEGGLAGVGEQFF	TRBD2	TRBJ2-1	TRBV9	few
TGTGCCAGCAGCGTAGAAACCGGGACAGCGAAGTTCTTC	CASSVETGTAKFF	TRBD1	TRBJ2-1	TRBV9	-
TGCGCCAGCAGCTTGAGGACTAGCGGGACCACTAGCACAGATACGCAGTATTTT	CASSLRTSGTTSTDTQYF	TRBD2	TRBJ2-3	TRBV5-1	many
TGCTGTGCTAGAGAGAGAGCGGGGGGGTATGGTCCGGGTGAGCAGTTCTTC	CCARERAGGYGPGEQFF	TRBD2	TRBJ2-1	TRBV20-1	once
TGTGCCAGCAGCGCGGACCCAAGCTCCTACAATGAGCAGTTCTTC	CASSADPSSYNEQFF	-	TRBJ2-1	TRBV6-4	many